The 13 T cell receptor beta chains presented below share a single source sample, sequenced in a study of T cell repertoires in cytomegalovirus infection. TCRdb called the reads again in MiXCR, with one record for every CDR3 protein. The sample holds about 770,000 distinct CDR3 sequences, just under 30% seen once. No antigen is known for these receptors. The material sequenced was cultured CD8+ T cells from PBMCs, taken from culture after CMV antigen stimulation. The source is a human donor in good health (CMV status not recorded). Some clones in this sample may be carry-over from other donors' samples.

This clonotype has ten or more counts. This chain connects TRBV7-9 to TRBJ1-5; D unresolved. V was trimmed by 5 bases and J by 7 bases, leaving 9 bases between them. In germline, CDR1 is SEHNR, CDR2 FQNEAQ (reference sequence). The CDR3 extends over 12 amino acids. As DNA, the CDR3 is TGTGCCAGCAGCGAAGAAGGACAGCCCCAGCATTTT. It encodes CASSEEGQPQHF. The full variable domain, completed using reference TRBV7-9 and TRBJ1-5, is DTGVSQNPRHKITKRGQNVTFRCDPISEHNRLYWYRQTLGQGPEFLTYFQNEAQLEKSRLLSDRFSAERPKGSFSTLEIQRTEQGDSAMYLCASSEEGQPQHFGDGTRLSIL.

The chain carries TRBV7-8 and TRBJ2-2; D uncertain. This CDR3 is 14 amino acids long. Trimming cost V 1 base and J 5 bases, with 8 bases left between them. CDR1 SGHVS and CDR2 FQNEAQ come from the germline V gene. The chain's CDR3 is CASSLGFTTGELFF. CDR3 in DNA: TGTGCCAGCAGCTTAGGATTCACAACCGGGGAGCTGTTTTTT. Filled out from reference TRBV7-8 and TRBJ2-2, the complete variable domain reads GAGVSQSPRYKVAKRGQDVALRCDPISGHVSLFWYQQALGQGPEFLTYFQNEAQLDKSGLPSDRFFAERPEGSVSTLKIQRTQQEDSAVYLCASSLGFTTGELFFGEGSRLTVL.

In this sample, this clonotype turned up many times. The chain has TRBV7-8 and TRBJ1-4, with D unclear. V gave up 3 bases and J gave up 0 bases, with 14 bases separating them. Per the germline V gene, CDR1 is SGHVS and CDR2 is FQNEAQ. The CDR3 loop spans 17 amino acids. CDR3 nucleotide sequence: TGTGCCAGCAGCTTGCCCAGAACAGAACCAACTAATGAAAAACTGTTTTTT. Translation gives CASSLPRTEPTNEKLFF.

The chain joins TRBV7-2 to TRBJ2-7; D is tentatively TRBD1 or TRBD2 (5 bases each). Trimming left V 5 bases short and J 0 bases short, with 14 bases between. CDR3 length: 15 amino acids. Germline loops: CDR1 SGHTA, CDR2 FQGNSA. CDR3 in amino acids: CASSAWAGTSYEQYF. DNA for the CDR3: TGTGCCAGCAGCGCCTGGGCAGGGACCTCCTACGAGCAGTACTTC.

The chain is built from TRBV29-1 and TRBJ2-1; TRBD2 matches 11 bases. The CDR3 extends over 18 amino acids. Germline-derived CDR1 and CDR2 are SQVTM and ANQGSEA. V shed 4 bases, J shed 2 bases, and the junction held 13 bases outside the gene matches. The CDR3 loop is CSVGGGLAGGTAYNEQFF. CDR3 nucleotide sequence: TGCAGCGTTGGTGGAGGGCTAGCGGGGGGTACGGCCTACAATGAGCAGTTCTTC.

This clonotype showed up many times. This CDR3 is CASSHDGTVNTEAFF. In DNA form, the CDR3 reads TGTGCCAGCAGCCACGACGGGACGGTGAACACTGAAGCTTTCTTT. V is TRBV7-9 and J is TRBJ1-1; D may be TRBD1 (5 bases). Germline CDR1 is SEHNR and CDR2 is FQNEAQ (reference sequence). The CDR3 runs 15 residues. Trimming shortened V by 5 bases and J by 0 bases, and 13 bases separated the two germline ends.

This clonotype was observed a handful of times. The genes are TRBV7-6 and TRBJ1-2, with TRBD1 identical over 9 bases. The CDR3 is 12 residues long. Germline V gene lookup returns CDR1 SGHVS and CDR2 FNYEAQ. J gave up 9 bases and V 4 bases, and 3 bases lay outside the gene matches. DNA for the CDR3: TGTGCCAGCAGCTATGGGACAGGGCGCTACACCTTC. This translates into CASSYGTGRYTF.

The gene calls are TRBV7-9 and TRBJ2-4; a possible D gene is TRBD2 (6 bases). Germline V CDR1 and CDR2: SEHNR, FQNEAQ (reference sequence). CDR3 length equals 16 residues. Trimming took off 1 base at V and 3 bases at J, with 13 bases between the two ends. The DNA of the CDR3 is TGTGCCAGCAGCTTAGTCTGGGGGGAAGACAAAAACATTCAGTACTTC. Its protein is CASSLVWGEDKNIQYF.

The V gene is TRBV6-5, the J gene TRBJ2-1; D uncertain. The CDR3 length is 14 residues. The germline V gene has CDR1 MNHEY and CDR2 SVGAGI. The ends were cut back, 5 bases at V and 8 bases at J, with 16 bases in the middle. CDR3 residues: CASSDDPDAHEQFF. The CDR3, as DNA: TGTGCCAGCAGTGACGACCCCGACGCCCATGAGCAGTTCTTC.

This clonotype was detected only a few times. V gene TRBV5-4 combines with J gene TRBJ2-7; TRBD1 aligns across 8 bases. J lost 4 bases, V lost 5 bases, and 8 bases had no gene match. The CDR3 contains 14 residues. Germline V gene lookup returns CDR1 SGHNT and CDR2 YYREEE (reference sequence). Written as DNA, the CDR3 is TGTGCCAGCAGAGGTCCGGGACAGGCTTACGAGCAGTACGTC. Its protein is CASRGPGQAYEQYV.

This clonotype was observed a few times. J is TRBJ2-7 and V is TRBV6-5, with D perhaps given as TRBD1 or TRBD2 (5 bases each). The ends were cut back, 6 bases at V and 0 bases at J, with 12 bases in the middle. CDR3 length equals 14 residues. The germline V gene has CDR1 MNHEY and CDR2 SVGAGI. CDR3 nucleotides: TGTGCCAGCAGCGATTCAGGGAGCTCCTACGAGCAGTACTTC. It is translated as CASSDSGSSYEQYF.

This clonotype has just a few counts. This chain joins TRBV7-9 and TRBJ2-2, with 13 bases aligning to TRBD2. V was clipped by 5 bases and J by 4 bases; unmatched bases: 10. In germline, CDR1 is SEHNR, CDR2 FQNEAQ (reference sequence). There are 18 residues in the CDR3. The CDR3 nucleotides read TGTGCCAGCAGCAAAGGACTAGCGGGGGCCACGATCACCGGGGAGCTGTTTTTT. Amino acid sequence: CASSKGLAGATITGELFF.

This clonotype occurred a few times. CDR3 nucleotide sequence: TGTGCCAGCAGTGAGGAAGATCAGCCCCAGCATTTT. Protein: CASSEEDQPQHF. The V gene is TRBV25-1, the J gene TRBJ1-5; D remains unclear. Germline V gene lookup returns CDR1 MGHDK and CDR2 SYGVNS. Trimming took off 3 bases at V and 5 bases at J, with 5 bases between the two ends. The CDR3 totals 12 residues. Based on the CDR3 plus reference TRBV25-1 and TRBJ1-5, the full variable domain is EADIYQTPRYLVIGTGKKITLECSQTMGHDKMYWYQQDPGMELHLIHYSYGVNSTEKGDLSSESTVSRIRTEHFPLTLESARPSHTSQYLCASSEEDQPQHFGDGTRLSIL.